A single sample gave rise to the 16 T cell receptor beta chains below, sequenced in a study of cytomegalovirus exposure and HLA in healthy donors (dated by TCRdb to about 2017). Libraries came from the immunoSEQ multiplex PCR assay. For the multiplex PCR, a mixture combining 60 forward primers for TCR Vbeta segments and 13 reverse primers for TCR Jbeta segments was used. TCRdb provides this immuneACCESS table in a form limited to in-frame rearrangements. Some clones are lacking; in checked studies, under half of them reflect an unresolved V gene, and why the rest are absent is not known. Here the sample has under 150,000 clones; 75% to 80% occur a single time. Clones ranked in the top ten supply about 3.8% of the sample. Sample: PBMCs. These receptors originate from a man aged 18 to 29 in good health and CMV-seronegative.

This rearrangement joins TRBV4-2 to TRBJ2-5; tentatively, D is TRBD1 (7 bases). The J call may be wrong; the DNA end is better matched by TRBJ2-7. This CDR3 comprises 15 residues. CDR1 and CDR2 (germline): LGHNA, YNFKEQ. CDR3 DNA: TGTGCCAGCAGCCAGTCAGGGGGGCCACCCTACGAGCAGTACTTC. It encodes CASSQSGGPPYEQYF.

The chain is built from TRBV6-5 and TRBJ1-1; the match to TRBD1 covers 8 bases. Germline loops: CDR1 MNHEY, CDR2 SVGAGI. The junction had 2 bases not matched to a gene; V was cut back by 5 bases and J by 3 bases. There are 13 residues in the CDR3. CDR3 in amino acids: CASSGQGYTEAFF. The CDR3 nucleotides are TGTGCCAGCAGTGGACAGGGATACACTGAAGCTTTCTTT.

The chain combines TRBV6-6 with TRBJ1-2; TRBD1 matches 7 bases. The CDR3 runs to 16 residues. CDR1 and CDR2 (germline): MNHNY, SVGAGI (reference sequence). Losses at the gene ends were 6 bases for V and 4 bases for J; bases not matched to a gene: 14. The CDR3 here is CASSIDEDRAIYGYTF. The CDR3 bases are TGTGCCAGCAGCATAGACGAAGACAGGGCCATCTATGGCTACACCTTC.

The V gene is TRBV6-1, the J gene TRBJ1-2; D may be TRBD1 (5 bases). The CDR3 contains 11 residues. The ends were cut back, 4 bases at V and 8 bases at J, with 8 bases in the middle. Germline V gives CDR1 MNHNS, CDR2 SASEGT. CDR3 loop: CASSGYRGYTF. In DNA form, the CDR3 reads TGTGCCAGCAGTGGATACAGGGGCTACACCTTC.

This chain uses TRBV10-3 with TRBJ2-7; TRBD1 matches at 7 bases. Germline CDR1 reads ENHRY; CDR2 reads SYGVKD. The length of the CDR3 is 14 residues. Germline trimming cut 0 bases from V and 5 bases from J; bases unmatched to any gene: 4. The CDR3 DNA follows: TGTGCCATCAGTGAGTCCAACCAGGGGGACGAGCAGTACTTC. It translates to CAISESNQGDEQYF.

The chain recombines TRBV29-1 with TRBJ1-2; a possible D gene is TRBD1 (5 bases). The CDR3 contains 14 residues. The germline CDR1 and CDR2 sequences are SQVTM and ANQGSEA. Trimming cost V 7 bases and J 0 bases, with 15 bases left between them. The CDR3 loop is CSANPQGTNYGYTF. As DNA, the CDR3 is TGCAGCGCGAACCCCCAGGGAACTAACTATGGCTACACCTTC.

The chain recombines TRBV27 with TRBJ2-7; 7 bases line up with TRBD1. Germline V gene data show CDR1 as MNHEY and CDR2 as SMNVEV (reference sequence). This CDR3 is built from 14 residues. With V trimmed by 3 bases and J by 4 bases, 6 bases remained unmatched. The CDR3 sequence is CASSFARGSYEQYF. The CDR3 nucleotides are TGTGCCAGCAGTTTTGCCAGGGGGTCGTACGAGCAGTACTTC.

This chain joins TRBV28 and TRBJ1-1; 8 positions match TRBD1. CDR1 is MDHEN, CDR2 SYDVKM, per germline. The V gene end was trimmed by 5 bases and the J gene end by 5 bases; junction bases not matched to a gene: 7. There are 14 residues in the CDR3. The CDR3 sequence: CASSQQGARTEAFF. The CDR3 DNA reads TGTGCCAGCAGTCAGCAGGGGGCTCGTACTGAAGCTTTCTTT.

The chain combines TRBV28 with TRBJ2-1; 9 bases match TRBD2. The trim removed 8 bases at V and 5 bases at J, leaving 10 bases unmatched. There are 15 residues in the CDR3. The germline gives CDR1 MDHEN, CDR2 SYDVKM. CDR3 DNA sequence: TGTGCCAGCGAAACGTGGCGGGAGGGCCACAATGAGCAGTTCTTC. The encoded protein is CASETWREGHNEQFF.

CDR3 loop: CASSSDREDYGYTF. As DNA, the CDR3 is TGTGCCAGCTCGTCGGACAGGGAAGACTATGGCTACACCTTC. The chain joins TRBV28 to TRBJ1-2, with TRBD1 identical over 8 bases. Germline V gene sequence: CDR1 MDHEN, CDR2 SYDVKM. This CDR3 is built from 14 residues. The ends lost 8 bases at V and 3 bases at J; junction bases unmatched: 8.

This clone has just one count. The gene calls are TRBV11-2 and TRBJ1-3; D might be TRBD1 (5 bases). The CDR3 loop spans 14 amino acids. Germline CDR1 SGHAT, CDR2 FQNNGV. V lost 3 bases, J lost 6 bases, and 12 bases lay in between. CDR3 sequence (DNA): TGTGCCAGCAGCTTGGGACTCGCCATAAACACCATATATTTT. Translating it yields CASSLGLAINTIYF. Together with reference TRBV11-2 and TRBJ1-3, the CDR3 gives the full variable domain: EAGVAQSPRYKIIEKRQSVAFWCNPISGHATLYWYQQILGQGPKLLIQFQNNGVVDDSQLPKDRFSAERLKGVDSTLKIQPAKLEDSAVYLCASSLGLAINTIYFGEGSWLTVV.

This chain connects TRBV9 to TRBJ1-2; D not certain. The CDR3 totals 15 residues. Germline loops: CDR1 SGDLS, CDR2 YYNGEE. The V end was cut by 3 bases, the J end by 6 bases, with 18 bases between. The CDR3 is CASSGPGVGIDGYTF. CDR3 coding DNA: TGTGCCAGCAGCGGCCCCGGGGTGGGAATCGATGGCTACACCTTC.

The chain couples TRBV30 to TRBJ2-7; TRBD1 agrees at 8 bases. CDR3 length: 15 amino acids. Germline CDR1 GTSNPN, CDR2 SVGIG (reference sequence). Unmatched junction bases numbered 10, after V lost 5 bases and J lost 1 base. In DNA, the CDR3 is TGTGCCTGGGGAGACCGACAGGGGTTTTCCTACGAGCAGTACTTC. It specifies CAWGDRQGFSYEQYF.

This clone has a single count. The CDR3 loop is CASSLTGGNGYTF. Here the CDR3 DNA reads TGTGCCAGCAGCTTGACAGGGGGCAACGGCTACACCTTC. V and J are TRBV5-4 and TRBJ1-2; 9 nucleotides agree with TRBD1. The length of the CDR3 is 13 residues. The trim removed 1 base at V and 8 bases at J, leaving 3 bases unmatched. Germline-derived CDR1 and CDR2 are SGHNT and YYREEE (reference sequence). Variable domain in full (rest from reference TRBV5-4 and TRBJ1-2): ETGVTQSPTHLIKTRGQQVTLRCSSQSGHNTVSWYQQALGQGPQFIFQYYREEENGRGNFPPRFSGLQFPNYSSELNVNALELDDSALYLCASSLTGGNGYTFGSGTRLTVV.

This sequence joins TRBV4-1 and TRBJ2-7, with TRBD1 identical over 7 bases. Germline CDR1 is MGHRA and CDR2 is YSYEKL. The CDR3 sequence is 17 residues long. With V trimmed by 1 base and J by 4 bases, 13 bases remained unmatched. This CDR3 reads CASSQALGAGGLYEQYF. Written as DNA, the CDR3 is TGCGCCAGCAGCCAAGCCCTAGGGGCAGGGGGTCTGTACGAGCAGTACTTC.

This chain links TRBV5-1 with TRBJ2-7; 11 bases are a match to TRBD1. This CDR3 has 18 amino acids. The germline gives CDR1 SGHRS, CDR2 YFSETQ. The trim removed 4 bases at V and 0 bases at J, leaving 12 bases unmatched. Here the CDR3 DNA reads TGCGCCAGCAGCCGGACCCGGGACAGGGGGGTGAGCTCCTACGAGCAGTACTTC. Translating gives CASSRTRDRGVSSYEQYF.